These 9 T cell receptor beta chains share one sample of origin, sequenced in a study of T-cell reconstitution after alpha-beta-depleted transplantation in children. As it was prepared, the TCRbeta library received unique molecular identifiers. MiXCR, applied by TCRdb to the PCR reads, yields one record per CDR3 protein. The sample lists about 400,000 distinct CDR3 sequences, 13% occurring once. This sample comprised PBMCs, obtained from the stem cell graft. These receptor sequences come from a human donor who donated a stem cell graft to a child with Fanconi anemia.

On this clonotype itself: One end of the junction is discordant with germline, which a read error may explain. The chain is built from TRBV10-3 and TRBJ2-2; D tentatively fits TRBD1 or TRBD2 (5 bases each). The CDR3 runs 15 residues. The V gene's germline CDR1 is ENHRY and CDR2 SYGVKD. The DNA of the CDR3 is TGTACCATCAGTGTAAGGGACCAGGGATCCGGGGAGCTGTTTTTT. As protein: CTISVRDQGSGELFF.

This clonotype was seen ten or more times. This chain uses TRBV7-2 with TRBJ2-5; 7 bases are shared with TRBD1. Germline CDR1 SGHTA, CDR2 FQGNSA. The CDR3 has 15 residues. V lost 0 bases to trimming and J lost 2 bases; unmatched junction nucleotides: 3. DNA of the CDR3: TGTGCCAGCAGCTTAGCTGGACAGGCACAAGAGACCCAGTACTTC. Translating gives CASSLAGQAQETQYF.

This clonotype is labeled medium-sized. The genes are TRBV29-1 and TRBJ2-2; D perhaps matches TRBD1 (5 bases). This CDR3 has 13 amino acids. Trimming left V 3 bases short and J 4 bases short, with 9 bases between. Germline V gene data show CDR1 as SQVTM and CDR2 as ANQGSEA. DNA of the CDR3: TGCAGCGTTGAGCAGGGTAGCACCGGGGAGCTGTTTTTT. It specifies CSVEQGSTGELFF.

The rearrangement links TRBV12-3 or TRBV12-4 to TRBJ2-7, with 8 bases that match TRBD1. The J segment lost 2 bases and the V segment lost 4 bases, leaving 4 bases of the junction unmatched. The CDR3 sequence is 14 residues long. The CDR3 nucleotides read TGTGCCAGCAGTTGGACAGGGCCCCCCTACGAGCAGTACTTC. Amino acids: CASSWTGPPYEQYF.

This clonotype was recorded many times. The chain couples TRBV18 to TRBJ2-5; the D gene is possibly TRBD2 (5 bases). Trimming removed 5 bases from V and 5 bases from J, with 12 bases in between. The CDR3 contains 13 residues. CDR1 and CDR2 from the germline V gene are KGHSH and LQKENI. CDR3 in amino acids: CASSAGLLETQYF. Written as DNA, the CDR3 is TGTGCCAGCTCAGCCGGACTGTTGGAGACCCAGTACTTC.

There are a few counts of this clonotype. This chain uses TRBV4-1 with TRBJ1-2, with D possibly TRBD1 on 6 matching bases. Germline V lookup: CDR1 MGHRA, CDR2 YSYEKL. This CDR3 spans 15 amino acids. V lost 1 base and J 5 bases, leaving 14 bases between the germline ends. The CDR3 DNA reads as TGCGCCAGCAGCCAAGTTTTAGGGGGAGGTTATGGCTACACCTTC. Protein sequence: CASSQVLGGGYGYTF.

This clonotype has at least ten counts. The chain uses TRBV5-1 and TRBJ2-7; possibly TRBD1 or TRBD2 for D (5 bases each). V was shortened by 4 bases and J by 0 bases, with 14 bases between the two germline ends. CDR1 and CDR2 (germline): SGHRS, YFSETQ. The length of the CDR3 is 15 residues. CDR3 sequence (DNA): TGCGCCAGCAGCCTAGGGACGGCGAGCTCCTACGAGCAGTACTTC. This encodes CASSLGTASSYEQYF.

The chain employs TRBV9 and TRBJ2-5, with 7 bases that match TRBD2. V was pared by 4 bases and J by 9 bases, with 12 bases of the junction left unmatched. The CDR3 spans 14 residues. Germline CDR1 and CDR2: SGDLS and YYNGEE. The CDR3 DNA reads TGTGCCAGCAGCTCCATCATAGCGGGTGGAGCCCAGTACTTC. Its translation is CASSSIIAGGAQYF.

The rearrangement joins TRBV12-3 or TRBV12-4 to TRBJ1-1; D remains ambiguous. V dropped 0 bases and J dropped 10 bases, with 21 bases sitting between them. The CDR3 has 16 residues. The DNA of the CDR3 is TGTGCCAGCAGTTTAGCGCAAAGGCCCTTAAGGAATGGAGCTTTCTTT. Translated: CASSLAQRPLRNGAFF.